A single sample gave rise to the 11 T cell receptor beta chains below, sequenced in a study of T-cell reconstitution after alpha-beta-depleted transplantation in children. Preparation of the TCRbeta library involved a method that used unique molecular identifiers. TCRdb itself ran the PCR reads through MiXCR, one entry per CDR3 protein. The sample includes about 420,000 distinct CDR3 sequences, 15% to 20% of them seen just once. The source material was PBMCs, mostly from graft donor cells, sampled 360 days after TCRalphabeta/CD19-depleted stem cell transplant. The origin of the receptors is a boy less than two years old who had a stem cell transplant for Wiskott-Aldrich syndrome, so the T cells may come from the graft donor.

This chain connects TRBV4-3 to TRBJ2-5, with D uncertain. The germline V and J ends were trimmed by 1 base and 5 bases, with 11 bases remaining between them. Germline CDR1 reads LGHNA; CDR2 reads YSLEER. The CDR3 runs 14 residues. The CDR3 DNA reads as TGCGCCAGCAGCCAAGCGGGCATCGCGGAGACCCAGTACTTC. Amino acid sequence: CASSQAGIAETQYF.

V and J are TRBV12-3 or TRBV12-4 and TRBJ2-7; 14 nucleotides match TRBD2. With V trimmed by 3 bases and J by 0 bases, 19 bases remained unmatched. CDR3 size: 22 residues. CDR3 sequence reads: CASSLRDRSGTSGRTYSYEQYF. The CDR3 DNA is TGTGCCAGCAGTTTGAGGGACAGATCCGGGACTAGCGGGAGAACTTACTCCTACGAGCAGTACTTC.

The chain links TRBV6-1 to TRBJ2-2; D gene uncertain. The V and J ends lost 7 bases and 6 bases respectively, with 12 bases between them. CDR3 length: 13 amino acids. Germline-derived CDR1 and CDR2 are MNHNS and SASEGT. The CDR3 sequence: CASTNSLPGELFF. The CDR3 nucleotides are TGTGCCAGCACCAACAGTCTCCCCGGGGAGCTGTTTTTT.

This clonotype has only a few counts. The CDR3 DNA follows: TGTGCCAGCAAGACAGGGGTCTATGGCTACACCTTC. It translates to CASKTGVYGYTF. The rearrangement joins TRBV6-1 to TRBJ1-2; 8 positions agree with TRBD1. V lost 7 bases, J lost 4 bases, and 2 bases stayed unmatched. Per the germline V gene, CDR1 is MNHNS and CDR2 is SASEGT. The CDR3 covers 12 residues.

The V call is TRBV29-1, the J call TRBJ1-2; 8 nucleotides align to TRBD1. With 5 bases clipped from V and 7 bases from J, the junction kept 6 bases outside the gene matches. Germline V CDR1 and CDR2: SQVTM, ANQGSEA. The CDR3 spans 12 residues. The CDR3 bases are TGCAGCGTTCTACAGGGGGGAGGTGGCTACACCTTC. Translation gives CSVLQGGGGYTF.

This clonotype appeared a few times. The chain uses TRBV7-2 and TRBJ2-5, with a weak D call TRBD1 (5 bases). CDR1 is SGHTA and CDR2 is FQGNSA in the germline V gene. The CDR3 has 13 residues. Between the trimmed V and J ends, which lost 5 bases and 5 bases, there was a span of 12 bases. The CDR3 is CASSSRVQETQYF. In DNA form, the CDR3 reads TGTGCCAGCAGCAGCAGGGTACAGGAGACCCAGTACTTC. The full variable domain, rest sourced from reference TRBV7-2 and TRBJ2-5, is GAGVSQSPSNKVTEKGKDVELRCDPISGHTALYWYRQSLGQGLEFLIYFQGNSAPDKSGLPSDRFSAERTGGSVSTLTIQRTQQEDSAVYLCASSSRVQETQYFGPGTRLLVL.

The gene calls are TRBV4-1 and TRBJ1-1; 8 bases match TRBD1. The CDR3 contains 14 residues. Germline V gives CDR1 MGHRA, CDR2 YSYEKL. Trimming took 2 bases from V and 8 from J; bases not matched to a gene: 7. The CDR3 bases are TGCGCCAGCAGCCAACAGGGGGCGCTTCCCGAAGCTTTCTTT. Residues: CASSQQGALPEAFF.

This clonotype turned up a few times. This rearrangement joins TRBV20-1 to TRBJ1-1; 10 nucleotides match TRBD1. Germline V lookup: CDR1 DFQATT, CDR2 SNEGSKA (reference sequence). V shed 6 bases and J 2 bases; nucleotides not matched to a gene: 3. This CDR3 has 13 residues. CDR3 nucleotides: TGCAGTGCGTGGGACAGGGGTAACACTGAAGCTTTCTTT. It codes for CSAWDRGNTEAFF.

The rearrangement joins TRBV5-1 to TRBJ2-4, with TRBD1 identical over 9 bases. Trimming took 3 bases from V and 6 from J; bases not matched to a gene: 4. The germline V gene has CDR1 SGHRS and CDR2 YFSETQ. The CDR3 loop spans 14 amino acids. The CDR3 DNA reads TGCGCCAGCAGCTCGGGACAGGGAGCAAACATTCAGTACTTC. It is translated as CASSSGQGANIQYF.

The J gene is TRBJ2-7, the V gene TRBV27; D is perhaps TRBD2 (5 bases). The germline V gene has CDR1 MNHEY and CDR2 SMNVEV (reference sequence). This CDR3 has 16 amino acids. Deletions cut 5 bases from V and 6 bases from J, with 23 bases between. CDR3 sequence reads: CASSPLGPRGTLEQYF. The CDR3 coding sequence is TGTGCCAGCAGTCCTTTAGGGCCTCGGGGAACCCTCGAGCAGTACTTC.

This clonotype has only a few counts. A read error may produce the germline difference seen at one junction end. CDR3 sequence reads: CASSLPYGDRAF. CDR3 DNA: TGTGCCAGCAGTTTACCCTACGGGGACCGCGCCTTC. The genes are TRBV12-3 or TRBV12-4 and TRBJ1-2, with D perhaps TRBD1 (5 bases). CDR3 length: 12 residues.